The clone carrying this T cell receptor beta chain appeared once. This sample was taken from a study of blood T cell repertoires in COVID-19. Looking at the study overall: COVID-19 samples collected from the United States, Italy and Spain covered acute and convalescent phases. The cDNA or gDNA used as material had been derived from T cells, B-cell-depleted T cells, or PBMCs.

Authors' data handling: Amplification of reference gene primers was used by the study to estimate nucleated cell counts. Some clones are missing from TCRdb's copy, which holds only in-frame ones; the method was immunoSEQ multiplex PCR. V, J and clone size are taken as reported in that table, and D and trimming were inferred from the DNA itself. Of roughly 200,000 clones in the sample, under 80% are singletons; the top ten hold about 13%. Trimming at V came to 4 bases and at J to 5 bases, leaving 11 bases not matched to a gene. The length of the CDR3 is 18 residues. Germline CDR1 MNHEY, CDR2 SMNVEV (reference sequence).

Sequenced input: peripheral blood. The clonotype was recovered from a man in his fifties who had recovered from COVID-19. The chain recombines TRBV27 with TRBJ2-2; the match to TRBD2 covers 12 bases. CDR3 loop: CASSSFLAGGPVTGELFF. CDR3 sequence (DNA): TGTGCCAGCAGTTCCTTCCTAGCGGGAGGGCCTGTTACCGGGGAGCTGTTTTTT.